The present T cell receptor (beta chain) was sequenced within a study of response to subunit inactivated influenza vaccine. TCRdb recomputed calls from the RT-PCR reads with MiXCR, one row per CDR3 protein. The repertoire holds 450,000 to 550,000 distinct CDR3 sequences, with roughly 25% as singletons. With 7 bases removed from V and 2 bases from J, the gap between germline ends came to 14 bases. Germline CDR1 reads KGHDR; CDR2 reads SFDVKD. The CDR3 contains 15 residues. This clonotype was counted between two and nine times. Its antigen is not known. General observations from the study: The authors offered the suggestion that each seasonal influenza vaccination recruits few new T cells.

The V and J genes are TRBV24-1 and TRBJ2-1, with D tentatively TRBD1 (6 bases). Sequenced material: CD4+ T cells sorted from PBMCs, taken 5 to 6 days after vaccination. The origin of this receptor is a man aged 45-65 years who received an inactivated influenza vaccine. The CDR3 region has the DNA TGTGCCACCAGCCCTAGACAGGTCCCCTACAATGAGCAGTTCTTC. Its translation is CATSPRQVPYNEQFF.